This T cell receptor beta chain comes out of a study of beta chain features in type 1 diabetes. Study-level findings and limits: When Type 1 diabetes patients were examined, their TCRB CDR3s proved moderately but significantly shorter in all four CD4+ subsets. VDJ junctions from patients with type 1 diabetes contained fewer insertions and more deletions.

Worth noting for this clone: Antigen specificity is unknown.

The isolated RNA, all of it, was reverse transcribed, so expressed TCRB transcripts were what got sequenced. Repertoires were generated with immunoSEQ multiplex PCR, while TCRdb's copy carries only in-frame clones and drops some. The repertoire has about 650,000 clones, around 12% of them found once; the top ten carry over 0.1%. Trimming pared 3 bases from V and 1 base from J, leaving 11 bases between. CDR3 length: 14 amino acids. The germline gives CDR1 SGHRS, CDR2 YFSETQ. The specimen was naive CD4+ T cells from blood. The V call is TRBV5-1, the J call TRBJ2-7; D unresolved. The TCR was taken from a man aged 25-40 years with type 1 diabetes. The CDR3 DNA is TGCGCCAGCAGCTCCGGGTCGCCGTCCTACGAGCAGTACTTC. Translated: CASSSGSPSYEQYF.